Below, 7 T cell receptor beta chains from the same sample are listed, as sequenced in a study of breast tumors, draining lymph nodes, adjacent tissues. TCRdb reprocessed the multiplex PCR reads with MiXCR, giving one entry per CDR3 protein. Of about 180,000 distinct CDR3 sequences in the sample, approximately 33% were seen once. The lymph nodes were axillary draining lymph nodes from breast cancer patients. Input material: axillary lymph node tissue. Every receptor here comes from a female donor with breast cancer. Some clones in this sample may be carry-over from other donors' samples.

This clonotype was observed many times. In DNA form, the CDR3 reads TGTGCCAGCAGCCGACAGGCTGCAACCTACAATGAGCAGTTCTTC. Translated: CASSRQAATYNEQFF. The rearrangement joins TRBV3-1 to TRBJ2-1; the D gene is possibly TRBD1 (6 bases). The V end was cut by 4 bases, the J end by 2 bases, with 12 bases between. Per the germline V gene, CDR1 is LGHDT and CDR2 is YNNKEL (reference sequence). CDR3 length: 15 amino acids.

In this sample, this clonotype turned up once. A much larger clone is a single base away; this may be a read error. The chain couples TRBV20-1 to TRBJ2-1; TRBD2 matches 7 bases. CDR1 DFQATT and CDR2 SNEGSKA come from the germline V gene (reference sequence). CDR3 length equals 14 residues. With 2 bases clipped from V and 12 bases from J, the junction kept 13 bases outside the gene matches. The CDR3 nucleotides are TGCAGTGCTAGACTACTAGCGCCCAACACTGGGCAGTTCTTC. As protein: CSARLLAPNTGQFF.

About this clonotype itself: A much more abundant neighbour one base away suggests this may be a read error. The J gene is TRBJ1-5, the V gene TRBV20-1; TRBD1 matches 9 bases. In germline, CDR1 is DFQATT, CDR2 SNEGSKA (reference sequence). The CDR3 consists of 15 residues. The trim removed 3 bases at V and 6 bases at J, leaving 9 bases unmatched. CDR3: CSASPGQGITQPQHF. DNA of the CDR3: TGCAGTGCTAGCCCGGGACAGGGAATCACTCAGCCCCAGCATTTT.

The chain carries TRBV19 and TRBJ1-1, with a possible D match to TRBD1 (6 bases). The CDR3 totals 15 residues. Germline assignment: CDR1 LNHDA and CDR2 SQIVND (reference sequence). V lost 4 bases and J lost 1, with 13 bases in between. The CDR3 loop is CASSTPRDKNTEAFF. CDR3 in DNA: TGTGCCAGTAGTACCCCCCGGGACAAGAACACTGAAGCTTTCTTT.

This clonotype was observed at least ten times. V is TRBV3-1 and J is TRBJ1-3, with D perhaps TRBD1 (5 bases). Germline V gene data show CDR1 as LGHDT and CDR2 as YNNKEL (reference sequence). Trimming stripped 4 bases from V and 0 bases from J, with 10 bases between. The CDR3 sequence is 15 residues long. The CDR3 loop is CASSRGTVSGNTIYF. Here the CDR3 DNA reads TGTGCCAGCAGCCGAGGGACCGTCTCTGGAAACACCATATATTTT.

This clonotype was picked up many times. The chain combines TRBV10-1 with TRBJ2-3; D is ambiguous. CDR3 length equals 13 residues. Trimming cost V 6 bases and J 0 bases, with 7 bases left between them. CDR1 and CDR2 from the germline V gene are WNHNN and SYGVQD (reference sequence). The CDR3 loop reads CASSGPSTDTQYF. In DNA form, the CDR3 reads TGCGCCAGCAGCGGGCCGAGCACAGATACGCAGTATTTT.

The rearrangement links TRBV14 to TRBJ2-1; TRBD2 might be the D (6 bases). The CDR3 extends over 14 amino acids. The germline V gene encodes CDR1 SGHDN and CDR2 FVKESK. V lost 1 base to trimming and J lost 5 bases, with 9 bases between them. The CDR3: CASSQGTGDNEQFF. CDR3 coding DNA: TGTGCCAGCAGCCAAGGGACGGGGGACAATGAGCAGTTCTTC. The entire variable domain, with the rest obtained from reference TRBV14 and TRBJ2-1, is as follows: EAGVTQFPSHSVIEKGQTVTLRCDPISGHDNLYWYRRVMGKEIKFLLHFVKESKQDESGMPNNRFLAERTGGTYSTLKVQPAELEDSGVYFCASSQGTGDNEQFFGPGTRLTVL.